The sequence of this T cell receptor beta chain was determined in a study of CD8 T cells in Susac syndrome. After extraction with the RNeasy kit, about 0.45 to 1 ug of the RNA was reverse transcribed using random hexamers. Using its own MiXCR run on the immunoSEQ multiplex PCR reads, TCRdb lists one record per CDR3 protein. The repertoire has some 120,000 distinct CDR3 sequences, about 95% of them found once; the top ten carry 0.065% to 0.09%. The authors sequenced TCR beta from blood CD8+ and CD4+ T cells. With V trimmed by 6 bases and J by 7 bases, 11 bases remained unmatched. The CDR3 length is 15 residues. Germline CDR1 MNHNS, CDR2 SASEGT.

The V and J genes are TRBV6-1 and TRBJ2-1; TRBD1 agrees at 8 bases. This sequence was found in a human donor in good health. The sample consisted of CD4+ T cells from PBMCs. CDR3 residues: CASRTGQGGVNEQFF. The DNA of the CDR3 is TGTGCCAGCAGGACCGGACAGGGTGGGGTGAATGAGCAGTTCTTC.